This TCR beta chain was recorded in a study of T cell responses to AZD1222 COVID-19 vaccine. Study-level results: Repertoires were collected only later (after the peak T cell response had occurred).

Libraries were prepared by immunoSEQ multiplex PCR; TCRdb keeps only in-frame clonotypes and omits some of them. Among about 200,000 clones, roughly nine tenths were seen once, and the ten largest hold about 3.5%. V was shortened by 2 bases and J by 4 bases, with 6 bases between the two germline ends. This CDR3 is built from 13 residues. The germline V gene encodes CDR1 SGHRS and CDR2 YFSETQ. On this clone itself: No antigen is known for it.

This chain joins TRBV5-1 and TRBJ2-2, with D uncertain. The specimen comprised peripheral blood, sampled 28 days after the second dose of the MenACWY control vaccine. This sequence originates from an adult who received the MenACWY meningococcal vaccine as a control. As DNA, the CDR3 is TGCGCCAGCAGCTTTAACCCCACCGGGGAGCTGTTTTTT. Translated: CASSFNPTGELFF.